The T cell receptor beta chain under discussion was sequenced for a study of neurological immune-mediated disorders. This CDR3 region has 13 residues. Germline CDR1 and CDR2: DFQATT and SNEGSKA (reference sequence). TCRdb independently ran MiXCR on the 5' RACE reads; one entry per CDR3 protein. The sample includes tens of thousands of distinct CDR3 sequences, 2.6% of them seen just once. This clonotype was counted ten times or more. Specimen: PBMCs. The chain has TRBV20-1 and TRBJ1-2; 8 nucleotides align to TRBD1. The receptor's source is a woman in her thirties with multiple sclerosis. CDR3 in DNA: TGCAGACCCGGACAGGGACTCGACTATGGCTACACCTTC. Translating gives CRPGQGLDYGYTF.